This entry lists 10 T cell receptor beta chains sequenced from one sample in a study of cytomegalovirus exposure and HLA in healthy donors. A multiplex PCR was run with 60 Vbeta primers and 13 Jbeta primers. TCRdb keeps only in-frame clones here, not all; method: immunoSEQ multiplex PCR. Here the sample spans approximately 140,000 clones, roughly three quarters being singletons. Sample: PBMCs. The source is a man between 18 and 35 years old in good health and CMV-seronegative.

This clone appeared a single time. This chain links TRBV5-1 with TRBJ1-2, with TRBD1 matching over 9 bases. The V gene end was trimmed by 1 base and the J gene end by 3 bases; junction bases not matched to a gene: 7. The CDR3 runs 16 residues. CDR1 is SGHRS and CDR2 is YFSETQ in the germline V gene. The CDR3 region has the DNA TGCGCCAGCAGCTTGTTCGACAGGGGGAAGGACTATGGCTACACCTTC. Its translation: CASSLFDRGKDYGYTF.

The V call is TRBV4-2, the J call TRBJ2-7; 9 nucleotides agree with TRBD1. Germline CDR1 LGHNA, CDR2 YNFKEQ. There are 15 residues in the CDR3. With V trimmed by 3 bases and J by 2 bases, 5 bases remained unmatched. The CDR3 region has the DNA TGTGCCAGCAGCCACGGGGACAGGGACGCCTACGAGCAGTACTTC. Its translation: CASSHGDRDAYEQYF.

In this sample, this clone turned up a few times. The chain has TRBV27 and TRBJ2-7; tentatively, D is TRBD1 (5 bases). Germline-derived CDR1 and CDR2 are MNHEY and SMNVEV (reference sequence). V was pared by 5 bases and J by 7 bases, with 21 bases between. CDR3 length: 15 residues. The CDR3 is CASSTYRSQVGEQYF. CDR3 nucleotide sequence: TGTGCCAGCAGTACCTACAGGAGCCAGGTGGGTGAGCAGTACTTC.

The chain uses TRBV7-9 and TRBJ2-7; D possibly corresponds to TRBD1 (6 bases). V was cut by 4 bases and J by 2 bases, with 15 bases left in between. This CDR3 region has 15 residues. Germline V lookup: CDR1 SEHNR, CDR2 FQNEAQ (reference sequence). This CDR3 reads CASSSPTQGTYEQYF. The CDR3 region has the DNA TGTGCCAGCAGCTCCCCCACACAGGGTACCTACGAGCAGTACTTC.

CDR3 loop: CASSWGRTEAFF. In DNA, the CDR3 is TGCGCCAGCAGCTGGGGGCGGACTGAAGCTTTCTTT. The rearrangement uses TRBV4-1 and TRBJ1-1; maybe TRBD1 (6 bases). The CDR3 is 12 amino acids. Germline V lookup: CDR1 MGHRA, CDR2 YSYEKL. V dropped 5 bases and J dropped 5 bases, with 9 bases sitting between them.

The chain uses TRBV29-1 and TRBJ1-1, with TRBD1 as a possible D gene (5 bases). Trimming left V 3 bases short and J 5 bases short, with 16 bases between. The CDR3 length is 14 residues. CDR1 is SQVTM, CDR2 ANQGSEA, per germline. The CDR3, as DNA: TGCAGCGTTGAGCCCTGGGGCGCGGGAACTGAAGCTTTCTTT. This gives the protein CSVEPWGAGTEAFF.

This clone was recorded once. This chain links TRBV28 with TRBJ1-1; possible D gene TRBD1, 5 bases. The CDR3 totals 14 residues. V lost 6 bases and J 5 bases, leaving 16 bases between the germline ends. From germline, CDR1 is MDHEN and CDR2 SYDVKM. DNA of the CDR3: TGTGCCAGCAGCCCCGCATGGGGCCAAACTGAAGCTTTCTTT. It encodes CASSPAWGQTEAFF.

The rearrangement uses TRBV29-1 and TRBJ1-1; 8 bases align to TRBD1. Unmatched junction bases numbered 2, after V lost 7 bases and J lost 4 bases. CDR3 size: 11 residues. The germline V gene has CDR1 SQVTM and CDR2 ANQGSEA. The CDR3 DNA reads as TGCAGCGCAACAGGGGGCACTGAAGCTTTCTTT. Protein: CSATGGTEAFF.

CDR3 residues: CATSRGAGSYEQYF. The CDR3 nucleotides are TGTGCCACCAGCAGAGGGGCAGGGTCCTACGAGCAGTACTTC. This chain links TRBV15 with TRBJ2-7, with D perhaps matching TRBD1 (5 bases). Germline V CDR1 and CDR2: LNHNV, YYDKDF (reference sequence). The V end was cut by 1 base, the J end by 1 base, with 8 bases between. This CDR3 spans 14 amino acids.

The rearrangement joins TRBV25-1 to TRBJ1-5; TRBD1 aligns across 11 bases. Trimming at V came to 8 bases and at J to 2 bases, leaving 11 bases not matched to a gene. CDR1 and CDR2 from the germline V gene are MGHDK and SYGVNS. The CDR3 spans 17 residues. CDR3 sequence reads: CASPTLRTGGGNQPQHF. CDR3 DNA sequence: TGTGCCAGCCCGACGTTGCGGACAGGGGGCGGCAATCAGCCCCAGCATTTT.